This T cell receptor (beta chain) was captured in a study of blood T cell repertoires in COVID-19. In the authors' workflow: Nucleated cell number was recorded as an estimate derived from reference gene primer amplification. Method: immunoSEQ multiplex PCR; TCRdb's copy keeps in-frame clones and lacks some. V and J calls plus clone size are reproduced from that table; the DNA served to infer D and trimming. Altogether 200,000 to 250,000 clones are present, roughly 90% being singletons, with the ten largest covering over 12%. V was pared by 4 bases and J by 8 bases, with 10 bases of the junction left unmatched. Germline loops: CDR1 SGHRS, CDR2 YFSETQ. There are 16 residues in the CDR3.

The TCR sequence derives from a man in his thirties or forties who had been exposed to COVID-19. The chain recombines TRBV5-1 with TRBJ2-1; 12 bases are a match to TRBD2. The sample consisted of PBMCs or T cells enriched from blood (not recorded which). The CDR3 DNA sequence: TGCGCCAGCAGCCGGGATCCTAGCGGGGGGGCCTATGAGCAGTTCTTC. This encodes CASSRDPSGGAYEQFF. Looking up the rest from reference TRBV5-1 and TRBJ2-1 gives the full variable domain: KAGVTQTPRYLIKTRGQQVTLSCSPISGHRSVSWYQQTPGQGLQFLFEYFSETQRNKGNFPGRFSGRQFSNSRSEMNVSTLELGDSALYLCASSRDPSGGAYEQFFGPGTRLTVL.